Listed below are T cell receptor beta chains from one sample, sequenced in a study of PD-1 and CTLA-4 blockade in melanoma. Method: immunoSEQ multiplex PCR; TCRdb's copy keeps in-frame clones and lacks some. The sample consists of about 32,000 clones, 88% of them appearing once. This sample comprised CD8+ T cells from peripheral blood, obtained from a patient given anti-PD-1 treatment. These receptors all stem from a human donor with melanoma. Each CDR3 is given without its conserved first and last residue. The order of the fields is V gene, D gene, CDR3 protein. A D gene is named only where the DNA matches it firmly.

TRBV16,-,ASSQGSYNEQF
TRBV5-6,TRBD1,ASSPRGGGYT
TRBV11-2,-,ASSRGGAGTGAYEQY
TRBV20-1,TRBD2,SASFKRGGVLAETQY
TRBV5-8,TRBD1,ASSFRDRLWTYEQY
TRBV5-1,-,ASSLYPTGGSSGNTIY
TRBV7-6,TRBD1,ASSLEPGGLYEQY
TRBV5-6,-,ASSLWTDPYEQY
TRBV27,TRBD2,ASSTSLLATTYNEQF
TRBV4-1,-,ATARVVASYNEQF
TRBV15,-,ATRGGISNQPQH
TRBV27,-,ASRRRNVDEQF
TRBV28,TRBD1,ASSTGQGGYEQY
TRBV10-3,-,AISESVLSPLH
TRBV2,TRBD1,AIDRETGELF
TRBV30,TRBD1,AWTPGVWTGGNTGELF
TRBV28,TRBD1,ASSLLQGATSNTEAF
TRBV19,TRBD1,ASSIDPTGAYGYT
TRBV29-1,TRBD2,SVEDPTSGVNTGELF
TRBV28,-,ASSSPRWGTYEQY
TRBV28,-,ASSLGTTSTDTQY
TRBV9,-,ASSVVGDGAYNEQF
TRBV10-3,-,AISEGGSYGYT
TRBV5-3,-,ARSLDRNTGELF
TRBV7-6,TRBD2,ASSEFSGGAYEQY
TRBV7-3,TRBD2,ASSLTSLAGSYNEQF
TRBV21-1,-,ASSKAPGGRRYGYT
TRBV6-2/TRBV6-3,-,ASSPSYEQY
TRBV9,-,ASSVRQQNTEAF
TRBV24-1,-,ATSEGDRSALH
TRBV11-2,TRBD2,ASSLEWVAGNEQF
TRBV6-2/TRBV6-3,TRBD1,ASSYTRDRGLVDYGYT
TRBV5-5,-,ASSSRWQGNEKLF
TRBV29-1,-,SVDQNTEAF
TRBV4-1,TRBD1,ASSQEQGTGIGSLH
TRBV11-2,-,ASSLAARQPQH
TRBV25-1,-,ASSEAEKLF
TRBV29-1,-,SVASGQETQY
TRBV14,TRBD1,ASSPAGTGTSSYNSPLH
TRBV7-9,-,ASRGQNTEAF